What follows is one T cell receptor (beta chain) and its context. Its antigen is not known. Blood sampling took place at baseline, cycle 4 day 1, and cycle 7 day 1. The data originate from a study of OX40 agonist ivuxolimab in advanced cancers. Study overall: The group had a mean age of 60 years, ranged from about 23 to 85, and was 82.7% male. The study reported partial responses in three patients: one hepatocellular carcinoma, two cutaneous melanoma.

The ends were cut back, 3 bases at V and 4 bases at J, with 13 bases in the middle. This CDR3 comprises 14 residues. Germline CDR1 reads SQVTM; CDR2 reads ANQGSEA. Study outcomes and limitations: Expanded clones were, on average, more numerous among CD8+ T cells than CD4+.

Generated by immunoSEQ multiplex PCR, the TCRdb table keeps only in-frame clones and is missing some. The data contain about 35,000 clones, roughly 80% of them seen just once; the ten biggest clones take up about 25%. The receptor was derived from an adult with an advanced solid tumor such as melanoma, head and neck, liver or kidney cancer. The chain carries TRBV29-1 and TRBJ2-1; D might be TRBD2 (5 bases). The source material was CD4+ or CD8+ T cells sorted from blood, sampled in a trial of the OX40 agonist ivuxolimab. The CDR3 DNA is TGCAGCGTTGATAGCCCCGGGAATTACAATGAGCAGTTCTTC. As protein: CSVDSPGNYNEQFF.